This T cell receptor beta chain was recovered during a study of early T cells in non-severe SARS-CoV-2 infection. Whole-study context: Chains were not paired, and sequencing was done on bulk RNA from unsorted whole blood.

This clonotype was found a few times. No antigen is known for it. cDNA molecules, individually, were tagged with unique molecular identifiers. TCRdb ran MiXCR on the 5' RACE reads and lists one entry per CDR3 protein. Here the sample spans about 61,000 distinct CDR3 sequences, around 12% being singletons. This CDR3 is built from 17 residues. V lost 4 bases and J lost 4; bases outside the gene matches: 10. From germline, CDR1 is SGHDN and CDR2 FVKESK. The study, taken as a whole, reports: Matching with VDJdb favored anti-spike CD8 responses (missing private and CD4 specificities).

This clonotype was sampled from an adult who was a healthcare worker with PCR-confirmed SARS-CoV-2 infection or an uninfected control (not recorded which). The donor label of this sample is uncertain. This material consisted of whole blood, taken at baseline. The genes are TRBV14 and TRBJ2-3; 11 bases agree with TRBD2. The CDR3 bases are TGTGCCAGCAGCCCTCGGCTAGCGGGGGGCCTAGCAGATACGCAGTATTTT. Amino acids: CASSPRLAGGLADTQYF.